The T cell receptor beta chain under discussion was sequenced for a study of blood T cell repertoires in COVID-19. The wider study: PBMCs, B-cell-depleted T cells, or T cells provided the cDNA or gDNA that made up the material.

How the authors handled the data: Quantification of nucleated cells was approximated via reference gene primer amplification. TCRdb keeps only in-frame clones here, not all; method: immunoSEQ multiplex PCR. Clone size and V and J calls were adopted from that table, with D and trimming inferred from the DNA. Of 300,000 to 500,000 clones listed, approximately 87% were seen once; the top ten hold approximately 1%. V was pared by 6 bases and J by 10 bases, with 6 bases of the junction left unmatched. The CDR3 sequence is 13 residues long. This rearrangement joins TRBV12-3 or TRBV12-4 to TRBJ1-5, with 10 positions matching TRBD1. This clonotype was sampled from a woman aged 25 to 39 with acute COVID-19. Sequenced input: PBMCs or T cells enriched from blood (not recorded which). CDR3 in amino acids: CASRPDRGSPQHF. For the CDR3, the DNA is TGTGCCAGCAGACCGGACAGGGGGTCTCCCCAGCATTTT.